This TCR beta chain stems from a study of blood T cell repertoires in COVID-19 (dated by TCRdb to 2018 to 2020). Regarding the complete study: Samples covering the acute and convalescent phases of COVID-19 were provided by collaborators in the United States, Italy and Spain. The repertoires were made available in a free public database intended to serve as a resource for research on the immune response to SARS-CoV-2. The samples were drawn from two sources: the first 160 participants of the ongoing ImmuneRACE study, and fewer than 1,500 subjects contributed by 6 global collaborators. The material from the prospective study consisted of cDNA or gDNA derived from T cells, B-cell-depleted T cells, or PBMCs. Where HLA class I and class II types were available, the types were taken from metadata supplied by the sample provider, not from assay-based typing. The dataset comprised deeply sampled blood TCRbeta repertoires from subjects exposed to, actively infected with, or recovered from COVID-19. The sample metadata nearly always contained a de-identified subject ID, COVID-19 status, age in years and sex.

Participants in the prospective study were aged roughly 18 to 100 years, lived in 24 United States geographic areas, and enrolled through a virtual design. To assign participants to cohorts, the prospective study relied on clinical history that participants themselves reported in a screening survey and a study questionnaire. Mobile phlebotomists in the prospective study collected whole blood, serum and a nasopharyngeal or oropharyngeal swab from every participant. Additional blood draws and questionnaires over an approximately 2-month period could optionally be provided by prospective study participants. Prospective study blood samples were shipped either frozen or at room temperature before DNA extraction. In the case of this clone: Its antigen has not been determined. No base quality values were provided; no much bigger clone lies one nucleotide off.

TCRbeta CDR3 regions were amplified from genomic DNA using the immunoSEQ Assay, a bias-controlled multiplex PCR. The authors processed their data as follows. The number of nucleated cells in each sample was estimated by amplification of reference gene primers within the assay. Sequence reads were collapsed and filtered to measure the absolute abundance of every unique TCRbeta CDR3 rearrangement. For each sample, productive Simpson clonality was calculated as the square root of Simpson's diversity index across productive rearrangements. Imported from immuneACCESS, the table was reduced by TCRdb to in-frame sequences with V and J called. These copies leave out some clones; in studies compared against another copy, an unresolved V gene accounts for under half, and the cause of the remainder is not known. V and J calls and clone size are as listed in that table; D and trimming were resolved from the DNA. Present in this sample are 300,000 to 500,000 clones, 88% of which were seen just once. Clones ranked in the top ten supply approximately 2.1% of the sample.

There are 14 amino acids in the CDR3, from cysteine to phenylalanine inclusive. The DNA shown is the 42-base CDR3, in frame from base 1. The trim is 4 bases for V and 3 bases for J, with a gap of 12 bases between the germline ends. The germline V gene encodes CDR1 SGHNT and CDR2 YENEEA. Here is what the overall study found, with its caveats: The amount of clinical and demographic metadata varied by source and participant and was provided uncurated.

The V gene is TRBV11-3 and the J gene is TRBJ1-1; the D gene is possibly TRBD1, with 6 bases matching. Input material: PBMCs or T cells enriched from blood (not recorded which). This receptor was identified in a woman aged 40 to 55 with acute COVID-19. The nucleotide sequence reads as follows: TGTGCCAGCAGCTACTCAGCAGGGGACACTGAAGCTTTCTTT. Its coded protein is CASSYSAGDTEAFF.